This T cell receptor (beta chain) stems from a study of T-cell memory formation after mild COVID-19. General study points: Pre-infection memory showed some responding clones, and this suggested that cross-reactive memory joined.

With respect to this clonotype: Antigen: not known.

TCRdb re-called the 5' RACE reads through MiXCR, storing one row per CDR3 protein. The table has some 250,000 distinct CDR3 sequences, roughly a tenth seen once. The receptor was derived from a man aged 18 to 30 who had mild COVID-19 (a few samples of this study predate the infection). Cell type and time point are not known. The specimen was PBMCs or a T cell subset sorted from them (not recorded which).

The CDR3 DNA reads as TGTGCCAGCAGTTTATCGGGCCAGCCAAAAGAGCAGTACTTC. Translated, it gives CASSLSGQPKEQYF. The V and J genes are TRBV27 and TRBJ2-7, with unresolved D. Germline CDR1 is MNHEY and CDR2 is SMNVEV (reference sequence). V was trimmed by 0 bases and J by 7 bases, leaving 13 bases between them. The CDR3 covers 14 residues.